The 29 T cell receptor beta chains in this list originate from one sample, sequenced in a study of OX40 agonist ivuxolimab in advanced cancers. TCRdb's table, derived via immunoSEQ multiplex PCR, lists solely in-frame clones and lacks some. The sample records over 50,000 clones, about 88% being singletons. The sample here was CD4+ or CD8+ T cells sorted from blood, taken in a trial of the OX40 agonist ivuxolimab. The receptor source for this set is an adult with an advanced solid tumor such as melanoma, head and neck, liver or kidney cancer.

V usage is TRBV6-6 and J usage is TRBJ2-1; unclear D gene. The CDR3 loop spans 14 amino acids. V shed 0 bases and J shed 0 bases, with 3 bases lying between them. Germline V CDR1 and CDR2: MNHNY, SVGAGI (reference sequence). CDR3: CASSYSSSYNEQFF. The DNA for the CDR3 is TGTGCCAGCAGTTACTCCTCCTCCTACAATGAGCAGTTCTTC.

The gene calls are TRBV30 and TRBJ1-2; the D is unclear. Germline assignment: CDR1 GTSNPN and CDR2 SVGIG (reference sequence). The CDR3 runs 11 residues. The ends were cut back, 7 bases at V and 5 bases at J, with 11 bases in the middle. Here the CDR3 reads CASQYEYGYTF. The CDR3 coding sequence is TGTGCCTCCCAGTACGAGTATGGCTACACCTTC.

The chain is built from TRBV11-3 and TRBJ2-7; no clear D. V was pared by 6 bases and J by 2 bases, with 11 bases between. CDR3 length: 13 amino acids. The germline CDR1 and CDR2 sequences are SGHNT and YENEEA. The CDR3 loop reads CASSSTVTYEQYF. The DNA of the CDR3 is TGTGCCAGCAGTTCGACGGTTACCTACGAGCAGTACTTC.

This CDR3 reads CASSMLPGLVNQPQHF. The CDR3 nucleotides are TGTGCCAGTAGTATGCTTCCCGGACTTGTTAATCAGCCCCAGCATTTT. The chain recombines TRBV19 with TRBJ1-5, with D hard to call. CDR3 length equals 16 residues. Germline values: CDR1 LNHDA, CDR2 SQIVND (reference sequence). The germline V and J ends were trimmed by 3 bases and 4 bases, with 16 bases remaining between them.

J is TRBJ1-5 and V is TRBV27; D remains unclear. CDR3 length equals 14 residues. V lost 5 bases and J lost 1, with 9 bases in between. Germline values: CDR1 MNHEY, CDR2 SMNVEV (reference sequence). The DNA of the CDR3 is TGTGCCAGCAGTCTCCGCGGCAGCAATCAGCCCCAGCATTTT. Translated: CASSLRGSNQPQHF.

V is TRBV11-2 and J is TRBJ2-7; D assignment may be TRBD1 or TRBD2 (5 bases each). The CDR3 spans 14 residues. V lost 7 bases, J lost 4 bases, and 17 bases lay in between. In germline, CDR1 is SGHAT, CDR2 FQNNGV. CDR3 bases: TGTGCCAGCACCAACGGGGCCACCCCTTACGAGCAGTACTTC. It yields the protein CASTNGATPYEQYF.

There are a few counts of this clone. The V and J genes are TRBV2 and TRBJ1-5; 8 nucleotides match TRBD1. The CDR3 contains 14 residues. V was clipped by 6 bases and J by 7 bases; unmatched bases: 8. Germline lookup yields CDR1 SNHLY and CDR2 FYNNEI. The CDR3, as DNA: TGTGCCAGCAGAGGACAGGGTTGGAGGCAGCCCCAGCATTTT. It translates to CASRGQGWRQPQHF.

The chain combines TRBV4-2 with TRBJ1-1; maybe TRBD1 (5 bases). This CDR3 spans 17 amino acids. Looked up from germline, CDR1 is LGHNA and CDR2 is YNFKEQ. V was trimmed by 4 bases and J by 0 bases, leaving 18 bases between them. CDR3 nucleotides: TGTGCCAGCAGCCCTCTGAAGCAGGGCAGGGTGAACACTGAAGCTTTCTTT. Translated: CASSPLKQGRVNTEAFF.

V gene TRBV5-4 combines with J gene TRBJ2-5; 7 bases are shared with TRBD1. From germline, CDR1 is SGHNT and CDR2 YYREEE (reference sequence). The CDR3 has 17 residues. The J segment lost 3 bases and the V segment lost 4 bases, leaving 15 bases of the junction unmatched. For the CDR3, the DNA is TGTGCCAGCAGCCAGATTCAACAGGGGCGTTGGGAAGAGACCCAGTACTTC. Translated: CASSQIQQGRWEETQYF. Filled out from reference TRBV5-4 and TRBJ2-5, the complete variable domain reads ETGVTQSPTHLIKTRGQQVTLRCSSQSGHNTVSWYQQALGQGPQFIFQYYREEENGRGNFPPRFSGLQFPNYSSELNVNALELDDSALYLCASSQIQQGRWEETQYFGPGTRLLVL.

The V and J genes are TRBV7-9 and TRBJ2-1; D not resolved. The germline gives CDR1 SEHNR, CDR2 FQNEAQ (reference sequence). This CDR3 is built from 13 residues. Trimming shortened V by 5 bases and J by 0 bases, and 5 bases separated the two germline ends. DNA of the CDR3: TGTGCCAGCAGCCCCAGCTCCTACAATGAGCAGTTCTTC. Encoded protein: CASSPSSYNEQFF.

The rearrangement links TRBV11-2 to TRBJ2-7; D not certain. V gave up 5 bases and J gave up 7 bases, with 12 bases separating them. The CDR3 is 12 residues long. Per the germline V gene, CDR1 is SGHAT and CDR2 is FQNNGV. CDR3 sequence: CASSIPAWEQYF. The CDR3 DNA reads TGTGCCAGCAGCATCCCCGCCTGGGAGCAGTACTTC.

This clone was observed at least ten times. This chain joins TRBV28 and TRBJ2-7; possibly TRBD2 for D (7 bases). The CDR3 has 16 amino acids. V was pared by 6 bases and J by 6 bases, with 24 bases between. The germline CDR1 and CDR2 sequences are MDHEN and SYDVKM. The CDR3 reads CASSGGLADVLGEQYF. The CDR3 nucleotides read TGTGCCAGCAGCGGGGGCCTAGCGGACGTTCTAGGCGAGCAGTACTTC.

As DNA, the CDR3 is TGCGCCAGCAGCGTTTCGAGGGACGAGCAGTACTTC. As protein: CASSVSRDEQYF. The V gene is TRBV5-1, the J gene TRBJ2-7; D might be TRBD2 (5 bases). V lost 4 bases, J lost 5 bases, and 10 bases lay in between. This CDR3 contains 12 residues. Germline V gene lookup returns CDR1 SGHRS and CDR2 YFSETQ. Based on the CDR3 plus reference TRBV5-1 and TRBJ2-7, the full variable domain is KAGVTQTPRYLIKTRGQQVTLSCSPISGHRSVSWYQQTPGQGLQFLFEYFSETQRNKGNFPGRFSGRQFSNSRSEMNVSTLELGDSALYLCASSVSRDEQYFGPGTRLTVT.

This chain joins TRBV7-8 and TRBJ2-7; D not certain. The V gene lost 3 bases and the J gene lost 4 bases, with 7 bases spanning the gap. CDR1 SGHVS and CDR2 FQNEAQ come from the germline V gene. CDR3 length: 12 amino acids. CDR3 nucleotide sequence: TGTGCCAGCAGCTTCCCGATGTACGAGCAGTACTTC. This encodes CASSFPMYEQYF.

J is TRBJ2-5 and V is TRBV6-1, with TRBD1 matching 9 bases. Germline CDR1 is MNHNS and CDR2 is SASEGT. The CDR3 has 16 residues. The V segment lost 0 bases and the J segment 11 bases; nucleotides outside the gene matches: 13. The chain's CDR3 is CASSEAGQGSLREQYF. In nucleotides, the CDR3 is TGTGCCAGCAGTGAAGCAGGACAGGGGAGTTTGAGGGAGCAGTACTTC.

This clone was observed a single time. V gene TRBV27 combines with J gene TRBJ1-2; D is perhaps TRBD1 (6 bases). V shed 4 bases and J shed 6 bases, with 18 bases lying between them. CDR1 is MNHEY and CDR2 is SMNVEV in the germline V gene (reference sequence). This CDR3 has 15 residues. The CDR3: CASSSGDNDIDGYTF. The CDR3 nucleotides read TGTGCCAGCAGTTCAGGGGACAATGACATTGATGGCTACACCTTC.

The V gene is TRBV28, the J gene TRBJ2-7; 7 nucleotides agree with TRBD1. This CDR3 has 14 residues. Germline CDR1 is MDHEN and CDR2 is SYDVKM. With 2 bases clipped from V and 5 bases from J, the junction kept 6 bases outside the gene matches. As DNA, the CDR3 is TGTGCCAGCAGTTTAACATACAGGGGACACGAGCAGTACTTC. As protein: CASSLTYRGHEQYF.

Notes on this clone: One end of the junction fails to match germline, which may point to a read error. The rearrangement links TRBV7-7 to TRBJ2-1; 11 bases are a match to TRBD2. The CDR3 has 16 amino acids. CDR1 and CDR2 (germline): SSHAT, FNYEAQ (reference sequence). The CDR3 region has the DNA TGTGCTAGCAGCTTAGGATGGACTAGCGGGTTCAATGAGCAGTTCTTC. Protein: CASSLGWTSGFNEQFF.

The gene calls are TRBV4-3 and TRBJ2-5; TRBD2 agrees at 11 bases. The CDR3 contains 16 residues. Trimming removed 0 bases from V and 3 bases from J; junction bases left unmatched: 3. Germline values: CDR1 LGHNA, CDR2 YSLEER. The CDR3 here is CASSQELAGGKETQYF. Written as DNA, the CDR3 is TGCGCCAGCAGCCAAGAGTTAGCGGGAGGGAAAGAGACCCAGTACTTC.

The chain carries TRBV5-1 and TRBJ2-1; 12 nucleotides align to TRBD2. CDR1 and CDR2 from the germline V gene are SGHRS and YFSETQ. Losses at the gene ends were 4 bases for V and 3 bases for J; bases not matched to a gene: 5. This CDR3 is built from 16 residues. DNA of the CDR3: TGCGCCAGCAGCCCTACGACTAGCGGGAGCTACAATGAGCAGTTCTTC. Amino acids: CASSPTTSGSYNEQFF.

V and J are TRBV27 and TRBJ2-7; 9 bases match TRBD2. CDR1 and CDR2 (germline): MNHEY, SMNVEV (reference sequence). Trimming took 5 bases from V and 3 from J; bases not matched to a gene: 5. This CDR3 region has 14 residues. CDR3 protein: CASSPATSGYEQYF. The CDR3 DNA is TGTGCCAGCAGTCCGGCGACTAGCGGCTACGAGCAGTACTTC.

This clone was found once. V gene TRBV25-1 combines with J gene TRBJ2-2; 8 nucleotides match TRBD1. Unmatched junction bases numbered 4, after V lost 0 bases and J lost 1 base. This CDR3 contains 17 residues. CDR1 is MGHDK and CDR2 is SYGVNS in the germline V gene. CDR3 coding DNA: TGTGCCAGCAGTGAATATCGGGGGACAGGGAACACCGGGGAGCTGTTTTTT. The encoded protein is CASSEYRGTGNTGELFF.

Written as DNA, the CDR3 is TGTGCCAGTAGTATCAGGACTCGAGAGACCCAGTACTTC. This codes for CASSIRTRETQYF. The chain is built from TRBV19 and TRBJ2-5; a weak D match, TRBD2 (5 bases). The germline CDR1 and CDR2 sequences are LNHDA and SQIVND (reference sequence). The V end lost 3 bases, the J end lost 4 bases, and 9 bases lay between the germline ends. CDR3 size: 13 residues.

The CDR3 loop reads CASSETDNEQFF. Written as DNA, the CDR3 is TGCGCCAGCAGTGAGACTGACAATGAGCAGTTCTTC. The gene calls are TRBV10-2 and TRBJ2-1; unclear D gene. The CDR3 contains 12 residues. The germline V gene encodes CDR1 WSHSY and CDR2 SAAADI. V was pared by 2 bases and J by 5 bases, with 4 bases between.

The CDR3 coding sequence is TGTGCCAGCAGTGCCTTCGGACTAGCAAGTCGGTTTAATGAGCAGTTCTTC. Translation gives CASSAFGLASRFNEQFF. The genes are TRBV6-4 and TRBJ2-1; TRBD2 matches at 8 bases. V lost 4 bases to trimming and J lost 7 bases; unmatched junction nucleotides: 15. The CDR3 consists of 17 residues. Per germline, CDR1 MRHNA and CDR2 SNTAGT.

V is TRBV2 and J is TRBJ2-7; D not certain. There are 10 residues in the CDR3. V was clipped by 6 bases and J by 7 bases, with 7 bases between them. CDR1 is SNHLY, CDR2 FYNNEI, per germline. The CDR3 nucleotides read TGTGCCAGCAGCCTCCTGGAGCAGTACTTC. Its translation is CASSLLEQYF. Looking up the rest from reference TRBV2 and TRBJ2-7 gives the full variable domain: EPEVTQTPSHQVTQMGQEVILRCVPISNHLYFYWYRQILGQKVEFLVSFYNNEISEKSEIFDDQFSVERPDGSNFTLKIRSTKLEDSAMYFCASSLLEQYFGPGTRLTVT.

The V call is TRBV30, the J call TRBJ1-2; 12 bases map to TRBD1. The CDR3 contains 14 residues. Germline loops: CDR1 GTSNPN, CDR2 SVGIG (reference sequence). The trim removed 2 bases at V and 6 bases at J, leaving 4 bases unmatched. The CDR3 spells CAWSPGQGADGYTF. The CDR3 DNA reads TGTGCCTGGAGTCCGGGACAGGGGGCCGATGGCTACACCTTC.

The chain carries TRBV5-1 and TRBJ2-5; weak D call: TRBD2 (6 bases). With 5 bases removed from V and 1 base from J, the gap between germline ends came to 9 bases. This CDR3 comprises 13 residues. Germline lookup yields CDR1 SGHRS and CDR2 YFSETQ. The CDR3 protein is CASRGDSQETQYF. For the CDR3, the DNA is TGCGCCAGCAGAGGGGACTCCCAAGAGACCCAGTACTTC.

This chain links TRBV29-1 with TRBJ2-7; D possibly corresponds to TRBD1 (6 bases). Germline V gives CDR1 SQVTM, CDR2 ANQGSEA. V lost 4 bases and J 0 bases, leaving 13 bases between the germline ends. The length of the CDR3 is 14 residues. The CDR3 bases are TGCAGCGTTGCTCGGACAGTCGGCTCCTACGAGCAGTACTTC. This gives the protein CSVARTVGSYEQYF.